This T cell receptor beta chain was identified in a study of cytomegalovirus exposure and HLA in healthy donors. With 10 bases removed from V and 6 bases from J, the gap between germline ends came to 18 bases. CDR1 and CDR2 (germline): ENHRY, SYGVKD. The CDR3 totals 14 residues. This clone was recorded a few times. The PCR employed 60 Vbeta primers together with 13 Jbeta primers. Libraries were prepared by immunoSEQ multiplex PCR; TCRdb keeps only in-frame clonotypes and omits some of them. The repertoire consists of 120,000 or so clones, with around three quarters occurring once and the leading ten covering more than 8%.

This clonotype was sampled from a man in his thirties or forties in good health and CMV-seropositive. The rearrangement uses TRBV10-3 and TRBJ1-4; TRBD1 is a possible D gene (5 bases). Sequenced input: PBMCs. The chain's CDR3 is CATRAGFSDEKLFF. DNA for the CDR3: TGTGCCACCCGAGCAGGGTTTTCGGATGAAAAACTGTTTTTT.